This T cell receptor (beta chain) was recorded in a study of T cell responses to AZD1222 COVID-19 vaccine. Here immunoSEQ multiplex PCR was the method, and the copy in TCRdb shows in-frame clones only, minus some. The sample carries roughly 180,000 clones, approximately 93% recorded once. The CDR3 length is 15 residues. The V gene's germline CDR1 is SGHKS and CDR2 YYEKEE (reference sequence). V lost 0 bases to trimming and J lost 5 bases, with 13 bases between them. The gene calls are TRBV5-5 and TRBJ2-3; D might be TRBD2 (5 bases). The source is an adult who received the AZD1222 COVID-19 vaccine. The input for sequencing was peripheral blood, taken 28 days after the second AZD1222 dose. CDR3 DNA sequence: TGTGCCAGCAGCTTGGAGGTGGTAGCGATAGATACGCAGTATTTT. It encodes CASSLEVVAIDTQYF.